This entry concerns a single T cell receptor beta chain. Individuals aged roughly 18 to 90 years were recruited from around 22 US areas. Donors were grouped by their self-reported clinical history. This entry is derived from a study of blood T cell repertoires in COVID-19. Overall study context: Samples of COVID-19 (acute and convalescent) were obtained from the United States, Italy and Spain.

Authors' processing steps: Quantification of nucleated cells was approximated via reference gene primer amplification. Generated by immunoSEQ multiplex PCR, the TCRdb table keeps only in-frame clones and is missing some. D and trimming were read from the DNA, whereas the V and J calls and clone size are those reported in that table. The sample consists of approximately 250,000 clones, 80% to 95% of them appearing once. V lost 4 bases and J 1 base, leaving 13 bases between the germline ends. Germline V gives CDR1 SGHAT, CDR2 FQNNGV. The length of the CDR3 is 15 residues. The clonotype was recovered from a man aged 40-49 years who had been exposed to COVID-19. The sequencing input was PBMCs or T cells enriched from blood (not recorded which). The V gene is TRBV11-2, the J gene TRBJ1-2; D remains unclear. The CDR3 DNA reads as TGTGCCAGCAGCTCCGCAGGTTTTGATAACTATGGCTACACCTTC. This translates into CASSSAGFDNYGYTF.